This is a list of T cell receptor beta chains from one sample in a study of identifying expanded T cells in peripheral blood. Here immunoSEQ multiplex PCR was the method, and the copy in TCRdb shows in-frame clones only, minus some. Of about 130,000 clones listed, approximately 86% are singletons. Sequenced sample: blood. These receptors were taken from a person aged 18-70 years in good health. Each CDR3 is given with its conserved first and last residue.

V: TRBV28; J: TRBJ1-1; CDR3: CASSLYRGRGAFF
V: TRBV19; J: TRBJ2-3; CDR3: CASSVNRGGRDTQYF
V: TRBV27; J: TRBJ2-1; CDR3: CASSLQVAYNEQFF
V: TRBV5-1; J: TRBJ1-4; CDR3: CASRQGLNEKLFF
V: TRBV2; J: TRBJ2-7; CDR3: CASTTPDSTYEQYF
V: TRBV25-1; J: TRBJ1-1; CDR3: CASSGWTGNAWNTEAFF
V: TRBV5-5; J: TRBJ1-3; CDR3: CASSGWTGVGNTIYF
V: TRBV27; J: TRBJ2-7; CDR3: CASSRGQGLYEQYF
V: TRBV4-2; J: TRBJ1-2; CDR3: CASSQAGYGYTF
V: TRBV7-7; J: TRBJ2-3; CDR3: CASSPGTSGSTDTQYF
V: TRBV27; J: TRBJ1-4; CDR3: CASSLLPNEKLFF
V: TRBV29-1; J: TRBJ1-1; CDR3: CSAAEGGVNTEAFF
V: TRBV19; J: TRBJ1-5; CDR3: CASSTGLGPQHF
V: TRBV10-3; J: TRBJ1-1; CDR3: CAISEGSGPNTEAFF
V: TRBV19; J: TRBJ2-1; CDR3: CASSKRGSSYNEQFF
V: TRBV13; J: TRBJ1-3; CDR3: CASSWGQGSSGNTIYF
V: TRBV6-1; J: TRBJ2-7; CDR3: CASDRSGTRYEQYF
V: TRBV19; J: TRBJ1-1; CDR3: CASSDRGLTEAFF
V: TRBV10-1; J: TRBJ2-7; CDR3: CASSQLAGAHEQYF
V: TRBV5-1; J: TRBJ2-7; CDR3: CASSSQGATGYEQYF
V: TRBV6-6; J: TRBJ1-1; CDR3: CASSYSGQYSTEAFF
V: TRBV9; J: TRBJ1-1; CDR3: CASSHRGGSVGTEAFF
V: TRBV11-2; J: TRBJ2-7; CDR3: CASSFTGLSYEQYF
V: TRBV5-5; J: TRBJ1-5; CDR3: CASSSGGLMAQHF
V: TRBV7-2; J: TRBJ1-2; CDR3: CASSLAGTGGSYGYTF